The present TCR beta chain was sequenced within a study of vaccination and CD4 T cells after COVID-19. Study as a whole: The convalescents included six males and four females, and among them two were Hispanic while seven were Caucasian. Overlapping peptides of the spike proteins of SARS-CoV-2, HCoV-NL63, HCoV-OC43 and HCoV-229E were used for cell stimulation. For post-vaccine samples, collection took place a median roughly 72 days after dose two, ranging from 14 to 241.

Cultured CD4+ T cell DNA was sequenced using the Oncomine TCR Beta short-read assay. TCRdb reprocessed the PCR reads via MiXCR and lists one record per CDR3 protein. Of 14,000 to 15,000 distinct CDR3 sequences in the sample, around two fifths were seen once. Germline loops: CDR1 MNHEY, CDR2 SVGAGI. With 2 bases removed from V and 3 bases from J, the gap between germline ends came to 17 bases. The CDR3 totals 16 residues. Note on this clonotype: Antigen specificity is unknown.

The treatment denotes: roughly 11-day PBMC culture with coronavirus spike peptide pools or control peptides (ViraFEST assay). ViraFEST stimulated the growth of antigen-specific T cells using peptide pools and subsequently profiled their TCRs by sequencing. The sequence derives from a human donor who had recovered from COVID-19. This rearrangement joins TRBV6-5 to TRBJ2-7, with D unclear. Material for sequencing was CD4+ T cells from blood, cultured in vitro. The CDR3 is CASSYTVIVSSYEQYF. The CDR3 DNA follows: TGTGCCAGCAGTTACACAGTTATCGTAAGCAGCTACGAGCAGTACTTC.